A single sample gave rise to the 32 T cell receptor beta chains below, sequenced in a study of blood T cell repertoires in COVID-19. Assay used: immunoSEQ multiplex PCR; TCRdb lists only in-frame clones, some missing. The sample lists fewer than 70,000 clones, 85% occurring once. Source material: peripheral blood. These receptors were taken from a man aged 80 or over with acute or convalescent COVID-19.

The chain links TRBV28 to TRBJ2-1; 10 bases align to TRBD2. Germline CDR1 MDHEN, CDR2 SYDVKM. V lost 2 bases to trimming and J lost 8 bases; unmatched junction nucleotides: 6. The CDR3 contains 15 residues. The CDR3 spells CASSLPASGSHEQFF. The CDR3 nucleotides read TGTGCCAGCAGTTTACCGGCTAGCGGGAGCCATGAGCAGTTCTTC.

The chain employs TRBV7-9 and TRBJ1-3; weak D call: TRBD1 (5 bases). The V end was cut by 6 bases, the J end by 0 bases, with 12 bases between. From germline, CDR1 is SEHNR and CDR2 FQNEAQ (reference sequence). CDR3 length: 15 residues. CDR3 in DNA: TGTGCCAGCAGTCAAGACAGAAGCTCTGGAAACACCATATATTTT. Translation gives CASSQDRSSGNTIYF.

The chain is built from TRBV7-9 and TRBJ1-6; D is perhaps TRBD1 (5 bases). This CDR3 comprises 15 residues. Trimming removed 1 base at V and 10 bases at J, with 14 bases between. Germline V CDR1 and CDR2: SEHNR, FQNEAQ (reference sequence). CDR3: CASSLGQRDRSPLHF. CDR3 bases: TGTGCCAGCAGCTTAGGACAGCGGGATAGGTCACCCCTCCACTTT. Full variable domain (missing parts from reference TRBV7-9 and TRBJ1-6): DTGVSQNPRHKITKRGQNVTFRCDPISEHNRLYWYRQTLGQGPEFLTYFQNEAQLEKSRLLSDRFSAERPKGSFSTLEIQRTEQGDSAMYLCASSLGQRDRSPLHFGNGTRLTVT.

This clone was seen just once. The chain links TRBV29-1 to TRBJ2-7; the match to TRBD1 covers 8 bases. Germline V gives CDR1 SQVTM, CDR2 ANQGSEA. V shed 6 bases and J 4 bases; nucleotides not matched to a gene: 8. The CDR3 length is 13 residues. This chain's CDR3 is CSVAGQGLYEQYF. CDR3 nucleotide sequence: TGCAGCGTGGCTGGACAGGGACTTTACGAGCAGTACTTC.

This sequence joins TRBV11-2 and TRBJ2-7; 10 bases fit TRBD1. Germline values: CDR1 SGHAT, CDR2 FQNNGV. The CDR3 runs 15 residues. J lost 6 bases, V lost 1 base, and 6 bases had no gene match. CDR3 coding DNA: TGTGCCAGCAGCTTAGGAGGGACAGGGGTCCGCGAGCAGTACTTC. Translating it yields CASSLGGTGVREQYF. The whole variable domain, remainder taken from reference TRBV11-2 and TRBJ2-7, is EAGVAQSPRYKIIEKRQSVAFWCNPISGHATLYWYQQILGQGPKLLIQFQNNGVVDDSQLPKDRFSAERLKGVDSTLKIQPAKLEDSAVYLCASSLGGTGVREQYFGPGTRLTVT.

The CDR3 loop is CASSRAGELFF. In nucleotides, the CDR3 is TGTGCCAGCAGTCGGGCCGGGGAGCTGTTTTTT. This chain uses TRBV12-3 or TRBV12-4 with TRBJ2-2; D not certain. The CDR3 runs 11 residues. V lost 5 bases to trimming and J lost 6 bases, with 4 bases between them.

Worth noting for this clone: Other nucleotide sequences from this sample produce the same CDR3. This sequence joins TRBV5-8 and TRBJ1-3, with 7 bases fitting TRBD1. CDR1 is SGHTS, CDR2 YDEGEE, per germline. Trimming at V came to 3 bases and at J to 2 bases, leaving 5 bases not matched to a gene. The length of the CDR3 is 15 residues. In DNA, the CDR3 is TGTGCCAGCAGCTCCGACAGGGTTCCTGGAAACACCATATATTTT. Translation: CASSSDRVPGNTIYF.

CDR3 residues: CASTLGWGHTEAFF. DNA for the CDR3: TGTGCCAGTACCCTAGGTTGGGGGCACACTGAAGCTTTCTTT. The chain employs TRBV19 and TRBJ1-1; TRBD1 might be the D (6 bases). Germline CDR1 is LNHDA and CDR2 is SQIVND (reference sequence). V was shortened by 7 bases and J by 3 bases, with 15 bases between the two germline ends. This CDR3 has 14 residues.

This chain links TRBV7-8 with TRBJ1-2, with 8 bases that match TRBD1. There are 15 residues in the CDR3. V gave up 4 bases and J gave up 3 bases; unmatched junction bases: 7. The germline V gene encodes CDR1 SGHVS and CDR2 FQNEAQ. The CDR3 protein is CASSYDRGSDYGYTF. The CDR3 DNA is TGTGCCAGCAGCTATGACAGGGGTAGCGACTATGGCTACACCTTC.

This chain joins TRBV30 and TRBJ1-1; 9 bases agree with TRBD1. Unmatched junction bases numbered 8, after V lost 5 bases and J lost 7 bases. CDR3 length: 13 residues. Per germline, CDR1 GTSNPN and CDR2 SVGIG (reference sequence). This chain's CDR3 is CAWRGTGGNEAFF. In nucleotides, the CDR3 is TGTGCCTGGCGTGGTACAGGGGGCAATGAAGCTTTCTTT.

The chain has TRBV3-1 (or the pseudogene TRBV3-2) and TRBJ1-2; 7 bases align to TRBD1. CDR1 is LGHDT and CDR2 is YNNKEL in the germline V gene (reference sequence). This CDR3 is 16 amino acids long. The ends lost 1 base at V and 4 bases at J; junction bases unmatched: 9. The CDR3 reads CASSQAGTELTYGYTF. The CDR3 region has the DNA TGTGCCAGCAGCCAAGCTGGGACAGAGCTTACCTATGGCTACACCTTC.

The rearrangement links TRBV6-5 to TRBJ1-4; D not certain. The germline V and J ends were trimmed by 2 bases and 8 bases, with 3 bases remaining between them. Germline values: CDR1 MNHEY, CDR2 SVGAGI. This CDR3 has 11 residues. The CDR3 spells CASSYEEKLFF. The CDR3 DNA reads as TGTGCCAGCAGTTACGAGGAAAAACTGTTTTTT.

In nucleotides, the CDR3 is TGTGCCAGCAGCCGACGAGGTCCGAGGACAGGGGTCACCGGGGAGCTGTTTTTT. This gives the protein CASSRRGPRTGVTGELFF. V gene TRBV27 combines with J gene TRBJ2-2; the match to TRBD1 covers 9 bases. Unmatched junction bases numbered 15, after V lost 6 bases and J lost 4 bases. Germline V gene lookup returns CDR1 MNHEY and CDR2 SMNVEV (reference sequence). The CDR3 extends over 18 amino acids.

V usage is TRBV5-4 and J usage is TRBJ1-1, with D hard to call. The CDR3 consists of 15 residues. The V end was cut by 0 bases, the J end by 4 bases, with 13 bases between. The V gene's germline CDR1 is SGHNT and CDR2 YYREEE (reference sequence). The CDR3 coding sequence is TGTGCCAGCAGCTTGGGATCCCTTCGGGTCACTGAAGCTTTCTTT. This sequence encodes CASSLGSLRVTEAFF.

V gene TRBV6-5 combines with J gene TRBJ1-3; D possibly corresponds to TRBD1 (5 bases). CDR3 length: 14 amino acids. CDR1 and CDR2 from the germline V gene are MNHEY and SVGAGI. V lost 6 bases, J lost 7 bases, and 16 bases lay in between. The CDR3: CASRPYGGGNTIYF. DNA of the CDR3: TGTGCCAGCAGGCCCTACGGCGGGGGGAACACCATATATTTT.

The CDR3 DNA reads as TGTGCCAGCAGCGAGACAGGGGGAGAGACCCAGTACTTC. This translates into CASSETGGETQYF. The rearrangement uses TRBV9 and TRBJ2-5, with 9 positions matching TRBD1. Germline assignment: CDR1 SGDLS and CDR2 YYNGEE. This CDR3 contains 13 residues. The trim removed 3 bases at V and 4 bases at J, leaving 1 base unmatched.

This clone was detected only once. The chain joins TRBV2 to TRBJ2-5; TRBD2 might be the D (6 bases). V lost 1 base to trimming and J lost 3 bases, with 9 bases between them. CDR1 and CDR2 (germline): SNHLY, FYNNEI. The CDR3 has 14 amino acids. CDR3 residues: CASSEVGREETQYF. CDR3 in DNA: TGTGCCAGCAGTGAAGTCGGGAGAGAAGAGACCCAGTACTTC.

The genes are TRBV5-4 and TRBJ2-1; no clear D. CDR1 SGHNT and CDR2 YYREEE come from the germline V gene (reference sequence). The V and J ends lost 0 bases and 11 bases respectively, with 9 bases between them. The CDR3 is 12 amino acids. This chain's CDR3 is CASSLETYKQFF. The CDR3, as DNA: TGTGCCAGCAGCTTGGAGACTTACAAGCAGTTCTTC.

This chain joins TRBV11-3 and TRBJ2-3; the match to TRBD1 covers 9 bases. Germline-derived CDR1 and CDR2 are SGHNT and YENEEA. The CDR3 consists of 15 residues. After removal of 5 bases from V and 4 bases from J, the junction contained 7 bases not matched to a gene. CDR3 sequence: CASSGRDRESDTQYF. The CDR3, as DNA: TGTGCCAGCAGCGGTCGGGACAGGGAATCAGATACGCAGTATTTT.

The chain has TRBV19 and TRBJ2-7; 7 bases map to TRBD1. V trimming: 6 bases; J trimming: 3 bases; junction bases outside the gene matches: 5. This CDR3 region has 13 residues. The germline V gene encodes CDR1 LNHDA and CDR2 SQIVND (reference sequence). The CDR3 nucleotides are TGTGCCAGTAGCCAGGGGGACGACTACGAGCAGTACTTC. Translation gives CASSQGDDYEQYF. Combining the CDR3 with reference TRBV19 and TRBJ2-7 gives the whole variable domain DGGITQSPKYLFRKEGQNVTLSCEQNLNHDAMYWYRQDPGQGLRLIYYSQIVNDFQKGDIAEGYSVSREKKESFPLTVTSAQKNPTAFYLCASSQGDDYEQYFGPGTRLTVT.

The chain uses TRBV30 and TRBJ1-6; TRBD1 agrees at 7 bases. Looked up from germline, CDR1 is GTSNPN and CDR2 is SVGIG (reference sequence). The ends lost 4 bases at V and 6 bases at J; junction bases unmatched: 12. CDR3 length: 16 residues. CDR3 sequence reads: CAWTVQGHSRNSPLHF. In DNA form, the CDR3 reads TGTGCCTGGACTGTACAGGGGCATTCCCGTAATTCACCCCTCCACTTT.

The chain carries TRBV5-1 and TRBJ2-7; TRBD2 agrees at 13 bases. There are 17 residues in the CDR3. From germline, CDR1 is SGHRS and CDR2 YFSETQ. V lost 1 base, J lost 4 bases, and 8 bases stayed unmatched. The CDR3 DNA reads TGCGCCAGCAGCTTGTTAGGACTAGCGGGAGCGGGGTACGAGCAGTACTTC. Translation: CASSLLGLAGAGYEQYF.

The chain carries TRBV27 and TRBJ1-2, with D tentatively TRBD1 (5 bases). V was shortened by 7 bases and J by 6 bases, with 21 bases between the two germline ends. The CDR3 covers 15 residues. CDR1 MNHEY and CDR2 SMNVEV come from the germline V gene (reference sequence). The CDR3 here is CASNPSAGPRDGYTF. The CDR3, as DNA: TGTGCCAGCAACCCCTCGGCAGGGCCAAGGGATGGCTACACCTTC.

The chain has TRBV19 and TRBJ2-2; TRBD1 matches at 8 bases. This CDR3 is built from 15 residues. J gave up 4 bases and V 7 bases, and 8 bases lay outside the gene matches. The V gene's germline CDR1 is LNHDA and CDR2 SQIVND (reference sequence). The CDR3 bases are TGTGCCAGTACCCAGGACAGGGCGGTCACCGGGGAGCTGTTTTTT. It specifies CASTQDRAVTGELFF.

For the CDR3, the DNA is TGTGCCAGCACCCCCTCGACAGGGAACAATCAGCCCCAGCATTTT. It encodes CASTPSTGNNQPQHF. The chain couples TRBV28 to TRBJ1-5, with 7 bases identical to TRBD1. V gave up 7 bases and J gave up 3 bases; unmatched junction bases: 9. The CDR3 consists of 15 residues. The germline CDR1 and CDR2 sequences are MDHEN and SYDVKM.

The genes are TRBV6-2 or TRBV6-3 and TRBJ2-7, with D perhaps matching TRBD1 (5 bases). Germline assignment: CDR1 MNHEY and CDR2 SVGEGT. Trimming took 0 bases from V and 3 from J, leaving 15 bases between them. The CDR3 is 16 residues long. CDR3: CASSYSIQGGDYEQYF. In nucleotides, the CDR3 is TGTGCCAGCAGTTACTCGATTCAGGGTGGGGACTACGAGCAGTACTTC.

This chain links TRBV27 with TRBJ1-4; perhaps TRBD1 as D (5 bases). Looked up from germline, CDR1 is MNHEY and CDR2 is SMNVEV (reference sequence). This CDR3 contains 17 residues. V lost 2 bases and J lost 7, with 20 bases in between. CDR3 in DNA: TGTGCCAGCAGTTTAATTTCACCCTTAGGGGTTACTGAAAAACTGTTTTTT. It translates to CASSLISPLGVTEKLFF.

The chain links TRBV27 to TRBJ1-2, with D uncertain. V lost 9 bases to trimming and J lost 4 bases, with 21 bases between them. This CDR3 has 15 residues. Per germline, CDR1 MNHEY and CDR2 SMNVEV (reference sequence). CDR3 region: CARIRAGLLPYGYTF. CDR3 nucleotides: TGTGCCAGAATTCGGGCCGGACTCCTGCCCTATGGCTACACCTTC.

This clone has just one count. The chain couples TRBV2 to TRBJ2-3; TRBD1 matches at 8 bases. Germline V CDR1 and CDR2: SNHLY, FYNNEI. This CDR3 spans 14 amino acids. V gave up 5 bases and J gave up 2 bases; unmatched junction bases: 3. This CDR3 reads CASSKGQDTDTQYF. The CDR3 nucleotides read TGTGCCAGCAGTAAGGGACAGGACACAGATACGCAGTATTTT.

As to this clone: The sample has other DNA sequences that encode this CDR3 too. The chain uses TRBV10-1 and TRBJ2-5; D possibly corresponds to TRBD2 (6 bases). V gave up 0 bases and J gave up 2 bases, with 7 bases separating them. The CDR3 runs 14 residues. Germline V gene sequence: CDR1 WNHNN, CDR2 SYGVQD (reference sequence). The CDR3 loop reads CASSESAGQETQYF. The CDR3 coding sequence is TGCGCCAGCAGTGAGTCGGCGGGACAAGAGACCCAGTACTTC.

The chain combines TRBV6-1 with TRBJ2-2; 10 bases are a match to TRBD1. Germline CDR1 and CDR2: MNHNS and SASEGT. V dropped 4 bases and J dropped 4; count of bases not matched to a gene: 6. The length of the CDR3 is 16 residues. In DNA form, the CDR3 reads TGTGCCAGCAGTGTTTGGGGGACAGGGGCCACCGGGGAGCTGTTTTTT. Its translation: CASSVWGTGATGELFF.

This chain links TRBV7-2 with TRBJ2-7; 7 nucleotides agree with TRBD1. The CDR3 spans 18 residues. The V gene end was trimmed by 0 bases and the J gene end by 1 base; junction bases not matched to a gene: 12. Germline assignment: CDR1 SGHTA and CDR2 FQGNSA. The CDR3, as DNA: TGTGCCAGCAGCTTAGCGCGTGGGACAGCGACATTTTCCTACGAGCAGTACTTC. Encoded protein: CASSLARGTATFSYEQYF.